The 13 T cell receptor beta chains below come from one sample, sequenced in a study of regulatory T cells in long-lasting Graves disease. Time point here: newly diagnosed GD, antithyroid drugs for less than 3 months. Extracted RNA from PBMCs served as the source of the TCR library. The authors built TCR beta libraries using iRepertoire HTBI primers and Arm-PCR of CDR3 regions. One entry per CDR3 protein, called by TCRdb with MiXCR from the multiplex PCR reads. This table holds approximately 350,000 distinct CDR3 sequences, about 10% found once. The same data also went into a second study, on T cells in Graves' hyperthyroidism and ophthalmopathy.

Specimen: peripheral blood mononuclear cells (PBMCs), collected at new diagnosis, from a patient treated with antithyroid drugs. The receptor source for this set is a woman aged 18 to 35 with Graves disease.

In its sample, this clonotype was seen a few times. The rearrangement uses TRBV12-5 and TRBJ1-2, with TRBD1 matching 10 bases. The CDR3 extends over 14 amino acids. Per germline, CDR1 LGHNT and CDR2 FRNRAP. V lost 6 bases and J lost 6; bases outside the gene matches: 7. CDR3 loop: CASGLTGGGNGYTF. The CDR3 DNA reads TGTGCTAGTGGCCTGACAGGGGGCGGCAATGGCTACACCTTC.

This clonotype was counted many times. The CDR3 nucleotides read TGCAGTGCTAGAGATTATCTAGGGGAAGAGACCCAGTACTTC. Translation: CSARDYLGEETQYF. The chain has TRBV20-1 and TRBJ2-5; perhaps TRBD1 as D (5 bases). V dropped 0 bases and J dropped 3 bases, with 11 bases sitting between them. The CDR3 extends over 14 amino acids. CDR1 is DFQATT and CDR2 is SNEGSKA in the germline V gene (reference sequence).

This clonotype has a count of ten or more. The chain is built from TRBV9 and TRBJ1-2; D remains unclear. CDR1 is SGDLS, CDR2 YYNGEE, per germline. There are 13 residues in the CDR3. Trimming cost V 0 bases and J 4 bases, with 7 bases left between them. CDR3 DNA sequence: TGTGCCAGCAGCGTAGGAGAGCTCTATGGCTACACCTTC. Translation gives CASSVGELYGYTF.

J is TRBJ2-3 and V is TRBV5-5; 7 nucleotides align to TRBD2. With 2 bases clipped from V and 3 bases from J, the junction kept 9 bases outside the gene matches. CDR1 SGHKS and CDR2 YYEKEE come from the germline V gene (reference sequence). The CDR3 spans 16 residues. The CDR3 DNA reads TGTGCCAGCAGCTTCTCTGGCGGGGGATGGACAGATACGCAGTATTTT. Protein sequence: CASSFSGGGWTDTQYF. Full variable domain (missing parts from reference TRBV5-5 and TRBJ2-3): DAGVTQSPTHLIKTRGQQVTLRCSPISGHKSVSWYQQVLGQGPQFIFQYYEKEERGRGNFPDRFSARQFPNYSSELNVNALLLGDSALYLCASSFSGGGWTDTQYFGPGTRLTVL.

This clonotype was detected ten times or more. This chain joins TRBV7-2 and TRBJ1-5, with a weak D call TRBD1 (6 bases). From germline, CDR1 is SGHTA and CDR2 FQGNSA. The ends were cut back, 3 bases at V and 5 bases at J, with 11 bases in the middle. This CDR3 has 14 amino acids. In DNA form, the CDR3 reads TGTGCCAGCAGCTTTGAGGGGGGGGATCAGCCCCAGCATTTT. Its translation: CASSFEGGDQPQHF.

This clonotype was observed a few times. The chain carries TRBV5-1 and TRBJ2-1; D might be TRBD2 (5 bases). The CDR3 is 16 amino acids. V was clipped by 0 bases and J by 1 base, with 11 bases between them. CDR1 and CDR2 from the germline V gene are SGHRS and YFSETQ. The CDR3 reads CASSLGGRISYNEQFF. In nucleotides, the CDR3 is TGCGCCAGCAGCTTGGGAGGGCGGATATCCTACAATGAGCAGTTCTTC.

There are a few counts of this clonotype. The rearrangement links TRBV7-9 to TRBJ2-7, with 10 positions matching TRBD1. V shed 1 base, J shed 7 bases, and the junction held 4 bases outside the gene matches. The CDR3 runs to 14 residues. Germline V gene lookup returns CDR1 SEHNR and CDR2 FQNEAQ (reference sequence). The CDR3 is CASSLGGQGIEQYF. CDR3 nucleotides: TGTGCCAGCAGCTTAGGGGGACAGGGGATAGAGCAGTACTTC.

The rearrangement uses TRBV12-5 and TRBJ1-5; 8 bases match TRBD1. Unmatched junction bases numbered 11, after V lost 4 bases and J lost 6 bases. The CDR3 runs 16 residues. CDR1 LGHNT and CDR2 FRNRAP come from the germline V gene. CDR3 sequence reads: CASGSSGGREGQPQHF. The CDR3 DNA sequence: TGTGCTAGTGGTTCATCAGGGGGCCGGGAGGGTCAGCCCCAGCATTTT. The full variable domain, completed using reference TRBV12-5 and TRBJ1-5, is DARVTQTPRHKVTEMGQEVTMRCQPILGHNTVFWYRQTMMQGLELLAYFRNRAPLDDSGMPKDRFSAEMPDATLATLKIQPSEPRDSAVYFCASGSSGGREGQPQHFGDGTRLSIL.

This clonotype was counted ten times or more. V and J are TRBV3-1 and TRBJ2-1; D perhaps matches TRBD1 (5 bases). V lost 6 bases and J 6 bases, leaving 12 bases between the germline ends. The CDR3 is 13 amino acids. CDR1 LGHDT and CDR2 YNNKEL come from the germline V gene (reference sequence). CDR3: CASSQGFGNEQFF. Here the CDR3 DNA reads TGTGCCAGCAGTCAGGGTTTTGGCAATGAGCAGTTCTTC.

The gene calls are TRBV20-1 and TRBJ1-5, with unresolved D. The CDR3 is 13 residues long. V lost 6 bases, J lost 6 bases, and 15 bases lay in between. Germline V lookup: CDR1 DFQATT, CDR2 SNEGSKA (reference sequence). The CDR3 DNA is TGCAGTGCCACGTCCGACGGGCCTCAGCCCCAGCATTTT. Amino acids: CSATSDGPQPQHF.

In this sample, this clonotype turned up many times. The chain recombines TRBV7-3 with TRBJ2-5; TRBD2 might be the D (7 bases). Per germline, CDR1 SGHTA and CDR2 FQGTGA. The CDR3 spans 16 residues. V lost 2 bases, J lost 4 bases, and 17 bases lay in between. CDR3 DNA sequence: TGTGCCAGCAGCTTAGGTGCGGGGGCCCTCCGAGAGACCCAGTACTTC. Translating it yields CASSLGAGALRETQYF.

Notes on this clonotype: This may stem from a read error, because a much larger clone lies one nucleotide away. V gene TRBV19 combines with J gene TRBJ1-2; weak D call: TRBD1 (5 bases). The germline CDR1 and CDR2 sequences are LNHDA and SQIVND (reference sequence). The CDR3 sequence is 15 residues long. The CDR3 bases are TGTGCCAGTAGTATCGTTTTCCCTCGGGACTATGGCTACATCTTC. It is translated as CASSIVFPRDYGYIF.

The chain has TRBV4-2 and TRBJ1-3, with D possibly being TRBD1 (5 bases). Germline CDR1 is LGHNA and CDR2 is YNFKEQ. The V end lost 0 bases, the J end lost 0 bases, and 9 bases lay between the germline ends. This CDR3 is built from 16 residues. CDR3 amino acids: CASSQEATASGNTIYF. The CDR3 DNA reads TGTGCCAGCAGCCAAGAGGCGACAGCCTCTGGAAACACCATATATTTT.